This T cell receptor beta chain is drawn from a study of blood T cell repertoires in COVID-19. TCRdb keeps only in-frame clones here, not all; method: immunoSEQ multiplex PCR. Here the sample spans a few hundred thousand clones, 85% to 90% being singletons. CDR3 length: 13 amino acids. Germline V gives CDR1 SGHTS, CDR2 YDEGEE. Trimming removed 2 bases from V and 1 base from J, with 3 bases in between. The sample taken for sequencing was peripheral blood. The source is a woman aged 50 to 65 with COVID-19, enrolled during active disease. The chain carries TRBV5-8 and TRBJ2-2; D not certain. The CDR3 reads CASSFRNTGELFF. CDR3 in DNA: TGTGCCAGCAGCTTTAGGAACACCGGGGAGCTGTTTTTT.